This T cell receptor beta chain derives from a study of CXCR3-negative and CXCR3-positive naive CD8 T cells. Study-wide context: The libraries together contributed 120 million to 150 million TRB reads, each supplying about 1.5 +/- 0.3 million.

Using triplicate sorts, 300,000 cells were collected each time from every CD8+ T cell subset. The CDR3 extends over 14 amino acids. Germline CDR1 SGHTA, CDR2 FQGTGA. With UMI labels, 5' RACE was used to prepare the TRB cDNA libraries. TCRdb re-analyzed the 5' RACE reads; it lists each CDR3 protein once, without DNA. In all, the sample yields about 40,000 distinct CDR3 sequences. The source of this sequence is a human donor in good health. Some clones in this sample may be carry-over from other donors' samples. Sequenced sample: memory CD8+ T cells from blood. The chain joins TRBV7-3 to TRBJ2-7; TCRdb gives TRBD1 as the D gene, but with no DNA this cannot be confirmed. CDR3 residues: CASSLLGGSYEQYF.